A selection of T cell receptor beta chains follows, all from one sample in a study of PD-L1 blockade in urothelial cancer. The repertoire was sequenced with immunoSEQ multiplex PCR; TCRdb's copy has only in-frame clones and lacks some. The table lists some 45,000 clones, 70% to 90% of them singletons. The specimen was PBMCs, collected around atezolizumab (anti-PD-L1) treatment. Receptors originate from a man at least 80 years old with urothelial cancer. CDR3s include the opening cysteine and the closing phenylalanine or tryptophan. A D gene is named only where the DNA matches it firmly. Only some rows state a clone size, as once, few, many or a class for expanded clones.

d_call	clone_size	v_call	j_call	cdr3_aa	cdr3_nt
TRBD1	NA	TRBV4-1	TRBJ1-2	CASSQGQGHTYGYTF	TGCGCCAGCAGCCAAGGACAGGGACATACCTATGGCTACACCTTC
NA	few	TRBV6-6	TRBJ1-1	CASRSLERNTEAFF	TGTGCCAGCAGGTCCTTAGAGCGGAACACTGAAGCTTTCTTT
NA	NA	TRBV11-2	TRBJ2-5	CASSESPKTETQYF	TGTGCCAGCAGCGAAAGTCCTAAAACGGAGACCCAGTACTTC
TRBD2	NA	TRBV11-3	TRBJ2-3	CASSRGGGSQSPDTQYF	TGTGCCAGCAGCCGGGGGGGTGGCTCCCAAAGCCCAGATACGCAGTATTTT
NA	NA	TRBV6-6	TRBJ1-1	CASSYSMVQGDTEAFF	TGTGCCAGCAGTTACTCGATGGTCCAAGGGGACACTGAAGCTTTCTTT
NA	NA	TRBV30	TRBJ1-4	CAWSVEGRKLFF	TGTGCCTGGAGTGTCGAGGGAAGGAAACTGTTTTTT
NA	NA	TRBV5-1	TRBJ2-3	CASSPNGQTTDTQYF	TGCGCCAGCAGCCCCAACGGACAGACCACAGATACGCAGTATTTT
NA	few	TRBV18	TRBJ1-2	CASSPGANYGYTF	TGTGCCAGCTCACCGGGAGCTAACTATGGCTACACCTTC
NA	NA	TRBV18	TRBJ1-5	CASSPDSSNQPQHF	TGTGCCAGCTCACCAGACAGCAGCAATCAGCCCCAGCATTTT
TRBD1	NA	TRBV19	TRBJ1-2	CASMRDRGHGYTF	TGTGCCAGTATGAGGGACAGGGGACATGGCTACACCTTC
NA	NA	TRBV4-2	TRBJ1-3	CASSQARWGFSGNTIYF	TGTGCCAGCAGCCAAGCTCGTTGGGGCTTTTCTGGAAACACCATATATTTT
TRBD2	NA	TRBV7-9	TRBJ2-2	CASRRGLAGGAGELFF	TGTGCCAGCAGACGGGGACTAGCGGGAGGGGCCGGGGAGCTGTTTTTT
TRBD1	NA	TRBV5-6	TRBJ2-5	CASSIPGQGGETQYF	TGTGCCAGCAGCATACCGGGACAGGGGGGAGAGACCCAGTACTTC
NA	NA	TRBV28	TRBJ1-1	CASTGGENTEAFF	TGTGCCAGCACAGGAGGGGAGAACACTGAAGCTTTCTTT
NA	once	TRBV18	TRBJ1-2	CASSPGANYGYTF	TGTGCCAGCTCACCCGGGGCTAACTATGGCTACACCTTC
TRBD2	NA	TRBV5-6	TRBJ2-1	CARGSGSNYNEQFF	TGTGCCAGAGGAAGCGGGAGTAACTACAATGAGCAGTTCTTC
NA	NA	TRBV18	TRBJ2-4	CASSPNKNPAKNIQYF	TGTGCCAGCTCACCAAACAAGAACCCAGCCAAAAACATTCAGTACTTC
TRBD2	NA	TRBV14	TRBJ2-3	CASSQGGEDTQYF	TGTGCCAGCAGCCAGGGAGGGGAGGATACGCAGTATTTT
TRBD2	NA	TRBV7-9	TRBJ2-5	CASSRSLAGVEETQYF	TGTGCCAGCAGCCGGTCCTTGGCGGGGGTAGAAGAGACCCAGTACTTC
NA	NA	TRBV2	TRBJ2-2	CASRNQGSNTGELFF	TGTGCCAGCAGAAACCAGGGGTCGAACACCGGGGAGCTGTTTTTT
NA	NA	TRBV11-2	TRBJ2-1	CASSWGKQNEQFF	TGTGCCAGCAGCTGGGGCAAACAGAATGAGCAGTTCTTC
TRBD1	NA	TRBV7-8	TRBJ2-1	CASSLAGTGWGNEQFF	TGTGCCAGCAGCTTAGCGGGGACAGGGTGGGGCAATGAGCAGTTCTTC
NA	NA	TRBV5-1	TRBJ2-1	CASSLGPSRGYNEQFF	TGCGCCAGCAGCTTGGGTCCCTCCCGGGGGTACAATGAGCAGTTCTTC
NA	NA	TRBV10-2	TRBJ2-5	CASSESSVRAQYF	TGCGCCAGCAGTGAGTCTTCAGTACGGGCCCAGTACTTC
NA	NA	TRBV28	TRBJ2-1	CAILPSAPTNEQFF	TGTGCCATACTCCCTAGCGCACCAACTAATGAGCAGTTCTTC
NA	NA	TRBV11-3	TRBJ2-5	CASSLDFKGRGIKETQYF	TGTGCCAGCAGCTTAGATTTTAAGGGTCGGGGTATTAAAGAGACCCAGTACTTC
NA	NA	TRBV9	TRBJ1-4	CASSVGLGRYTNEKLFF	TGTGCCAGCAGCGTAGGTCTGGGGAGGTATACTAATGAAAAACTGTTTTTT
NA	NA	TRBV10-2	TRBJ1-2	CASVDPGRTYGYTF	TGCGCCAGCGTAGATCCCGGGAGAACTTATGGCTACACCTTC
TRBD2	NA	TRBV9	TRBJ2-7	CASSARTSGSHEQYF	TGTGCCAGCAGCGCTAGGACTAGCGGGAGCCACGAGCAGTACTTC
TRBD2	once	TRBV7-2	TRBJ2-7	CASSLGWVGTAGDEQYF	TGTGCCAGCAGCTTAGGATGGGTGGGTACGGCGGGAGACGAGCAGTACTTC
TRBD2	NA	TRBV28	TRBJ2-7	CASSSPPGTRNPYEQYF	TGTGCCAGCAGTTCCCCCCCCGGGACTAGAAACCCCTACGAGCAGTACTTC
NA	NA	TRBV6-5	TRBJ2-7	CASSPIKWTPYEQYF	TGTGCCAGCAGTCCCATAAAGTGGACTCCATACGAGCAGTACTTC
NA	NA	TRBV15	TRBJ2-1	CATSRESAELYNEQFF	TGTGCCACCAGCAGAGAAAGCGCAGAACTTTACAATGAGCAGTTCTTC
NA	NA	TRBV7-2	TRBJ1-1	CASSSRTLNTEAFF	TGTGCCAGCAGCTCCCGGACACTAAACACTGAAGCTTTCTTT
NA	NA	TRBV6-5	TRBJ2-1	CASSSRGNEQFF	TGTGCCAGCAGTTCCAGGGGCAATGAGCAGTTCTTC
NA	NA	TRBV5-6	TRBJ2-5	CASSLSGTQETQYF	TGTGCCAGCAGCTTATCCGGGACTCAGGAGACCCAGTACTTC
TRBD1	NA	TRBV14	TRBJ2-7	CASSRMRTGAHEQYF	TGTGCCAGCAGCCGTATGAGGACAGGGGCCCACGAGCAGTACTTC
TRBD1	few	TRBV5-1	TRBJ1-2	CASSQMGQSYGYTF	TGCGCCAGCAGCCAAATGGGACAGAGCTATGGCTACACCTTC